This passage covers 23 T cell receptor beta chains from one sample sequenced in a study of pediatric ulcerative colitis. One to two pinch biopsies were taken from the rectum during colonoscopy. Clones were read by immunoSEQ multiplex PCR, and TCRdb kept only the in-frame ones, dropping some. The sample has 15,000 to 20,000 clones; 60% to 80% are singletons. Sequenced sample: gut tissue. The receptors originated from a boy between 10 and 17 years old who was a control in a study of pediatric ulcerative colitis.

The J gene is TRBJ2-7, the V gene TRBV11-3; 13 positions match TRBD2. Germline values: CDR1 SGHNT, CDR2 YENEEA. CDR3 size: 16 residues. The V segment lost 4 bases and the J segment 2 bases; nucleotides outside the gene matches: 5. CDR3 bases: TGTGCCAGCAGCTCCGGGACTAGCGGGGACCCCTACGAGCAGTACTTC. Translated: CASSSGTSGDPYEQYF.

This clone was seen a few times. V and J are TRBV27 and TRBJ2-2, with 11 bases fitting TRBD2. CDR1 and CDR2 (germline): MNHEY, SMNVEV (reference sequence). The V gene end was trimmed by 7 bases and the J gene end by 2 bases; junction bases not matched to a gene: 3. This CDR3 is 15 amino acids long. CDR3 sequence: CASNLAGGNTGELFF. The CDR3 DNA reads TGTGCCAGCAACCTAGCGGGGGGAAACACCGGGGAGCTGTTTTTT.

The chain has TRBV11-3 and TRBJ2-1, with 12 bases fitting TRBD2. The CDR3 loop spans 18 amino acids. Looked up from germline, CDR1 is SGHNT and CDR2 is YENEEA. The junction had 12 bases not matched to a gene; V was cut back by 1 base and J by 8 bases. The CDR3, as DNA: TGTGCCAGCAGCTTAGGAAGACTAGCGGGAGATTTTAGCGATGAGCAGTTCTTC. Amino acids: CASSLGRLAGDFSDEQFF. Variable domain in full (rest from reference TRBV11-3 and TRBJ2-1): EAGVVQSPRYKIIEKKQPVAFWCNPISGHNTLYWYLQNLGQGPELLIRYENEEAVDDSQLPKDRFSAERLKGVDSTLKIQPAELGDSAVYLCASSLGRLAGDFSDEQFFGPGTRLTVL.

The chain uses TRBV2 and TRBJ1-2; 7 bases line up with TRBD1. The CDR3 is 13 residues long. Trimming took 2 bases from V and 5 from J; bases not matched to a gene: 2. CDR1 is SNHLY and CDR2 is FYNNEI in the germline V gene. The CDR3 bases are TGTGCCAGCAGTGAATCCAGGGGGTATGGCTACACCTTC. Translation gives CASSESRGYGYTF.

V is TRBV5-1 and J is TRBJ2-2, with D possibly TRBD1 on 6 matching bases. Germline loops: CDR1 SGHRS, CDR2 YFSETQ. V was pared by 1 base and J by 5 bases, with 12 bases between. CDR3 length: 15 amino acids. The CDR3 loop is CASSLSQGTTGELFF. The DNA of the CDR3 is TGCGCCAGCAGCTTGTCTCAGGGGACGACCGGGGAGCTGTTTTTT. The whole variable domain, remainder taken from reference TRBV5-1 and TRBJ2-2, is KAGVTQTPRYLIKTRGQQVTLSCSPISGHRSVSWYQQTPGQGLQFLFEYFSETQRNKGNFPGRFSGRQFSNSRSEMNVSTLELGDSALYLCASSLSQGTTGELFFGEGSRLTVL.

The genes are TRBV10-3 and TRBJ1-1; 8 nucleotides agree with TRBD1. CDR3 size: 14 residues. V dropped 5 bases and J dropped 3; count of bases not matched to a gene: 5. CDR1 and CDR2 from the germline V gene are ENHRY and SYGVKD. CDR3 residues: CAISQYRGDTEAFF. For the CDR3, the DNA is TGTGCCATCAGTCAATACAGGGGGGACACTGAAGCTTTCTTT.

In DNA form, the CDR3 reads TGTGCCAGCAGCTTAAGGGGGGGATACACAGATACGCAGTATTTT. Protein product: CASSLRGGYTDTQYF. The chain joins TRBV11-2 to TRBJ2-3, with D tentatively TRBD2 (7 bases). The germline V and J ends were trimmed by 2 bases and 2 bases, with 11 bases remaining between them. The CDR3 runs 15 residues. Germline V gene lookup returns CDR1 SGHAT and CDR2 FQNNGV.

The chain uses TRBV4-3 and TRBJ1-6, with unresolved D. Germline V CDR1 and CDR2: LGHNA, YSLEER. Trimming took 0 bases from V and 8 from J, leaving 17 bases between them. The length of the CDR3 is 17 residues. The CDR3 DNA is TGCGCCAGCAGCCAAGATCCACGGGGATTATTAGATTCACCCCTCCACTTT. This gives the protein CASSQDPRGLLDSPLHF.

This clone was counted a few times. V usage is TRBV5-4 and J usage is TRBJ1-2; no definite D call. Trimming removed 5 bases at V and 2 bases at J, with 10 bases between. Germline CDR1 reads SGHNT; CDR2 reads YYREEE (reference sequence). The CDR3 length is 13 residues. CDR3 bases: TGTGCCAGCAGACCAGACTTAAACTATGGCTACACCTTC. Its protein product is CASRPDLNYGYTF.

V is TRBV6-4 and J is TRBJ2-1; D remains unclear. V dropped 0 bases and J dropped 2 bases, with 11 bases sitting between them. This CDR3 contains 16 residues. The germline CDR1 and CDR2 sequences are MRHNA and SNTAGT. The DNA of the CDR3 is TGTGCCAGCAGTGACTCGATGGTCGGAACCTACAATGAGCAGTTCTTC. Translating gives CASSDSMVGTYNEQFF.

The chain couples TRBV7-3 to TRBJ2-7; the D gene is possibly TRBD2 (6 bases). The CDR3 contains 15 residues. Germline V lookup: CDR1 SGHTA, CDR2 FQGTGA. V was trimmed by 1 base and J by 5 bases, leaving 15 bases between them. CDR3 region: CASSLKGSSGDEQYF. CDR3 bases: TGTGCCAGCAGCTTAAAGGGTTCGTCGGGAGACGAGCAGTACTTC.

The chain is built from TRBV4-1 and TRBJ1-6; D call uncertain. CDR3 length: 14 amino acids. The V gene's germline CDR1 is MGHRA and CDR2 YSYEKL. V was cut by 0 bases and J by 10 bases, with 10 bases left in between. The CDR3 is CASSQERERSPLHF. CDR3 nucleotides: TGCGCCAGCAGCCAAGAAAGGGAGAGGTCACCCCTCCACTTT.

This chain connects TRBV2 to TRBJ2-1; the match to TRBD1 covers 7 bases. Looked up from germline, CDR1 is SNHLY and CDR2 is FYNNEI. The CDR3 runs 12 residues. Losses at the gene ends were 6 bases for V and 8 bases for J; bases not matched to a gene: 4. The CDR3 sequence is CASRRGGDEQFF. In DNA, the CDR3 is TGTGCCAGCAGAAGAGGGGGCGATGAGCAGTTCTTC.

This chain uses TRBV4-3 with TRBJ2-2; weak D call: TRBD1 (5 bases). Germline CDR1 is LGHNA and CDR2 is YSLEER. V was trimmed by 0 bases and J by 0 bases, leaving 14 bases between them. The CDR3 contains 18 residues. The CDR3 sequence is CASSQESYETANTGELFF. In DNA form, the CDR3 reads TGCGCCAGCAGCCAAGAAAGTTATGAGACAGCGAACACCGGGGAGCTGTTTTTT.

The chain recombines TRBV7-9 with TRBJ2-5; 7 nucleotides match TRBD1. The CDR3 has 16 amino acids. Germline V CDR1 and CDR2: SEHNR, FQNEAQ (reference sequence). V shed 5 bases, J shed 0 bases, and the junction held 9 bases outside the gene matches. The CDR3 DNA reads as TGTGCCAGCAGCCGTGGACAGGCCATGTACCAAGAGACCCAGTACTTC. Translating it yields CASSRGQAMYQETQYF. Full variable domain (outside the CDR3, taken from reference TRBV7-9 and TRBJ2-5): DTGVSQNPRHKITKRGQNVTFRCDPISEHNRLYWYRQTLGQGPEFLTYFQNEAQLEKSRLLSDRFSAERPKGSFSTLEIQRTEQGDSAMYLCASSRGQAMYQETQYFGPGTRLLVL.

J is TRBJ1-1 and V is TRBV19, with TRBD1 matching 11 bases. V shed 8 bases and J 11 bases; nucleotides not matched to a gene: 19. This CDR3 region has 16 residues. Germline values: CDR1 LNHDA, CDR2 SQIVND (reference sequence). CDR3: CASSRDRGGLSMMAFF. For the CDR3, the DNA is TGTGCCAGTTCTCGGGACAGGGGGGGCTTAAGTATGATGGCTTTCTTT.

In DNA, the CDR3 is TGTGCCAGCAGTCCTGCAAGACAGCTTTTCGGCCAGCCCCAGCATTTT. Its protein is CASSPARQLFGQPQHF. V and J are TRBV28 and TRBJ1-5, with D tentatively TRBD1 (5 bases). V was clipped by 5 bases and J by 7 bases, with 21 bases between them. The CDR3 has 16 amino acids. Germline assignment: CDR1 MDHEN and CDR2 SYDVKM.

The V and J genes are TRBV6-1 and TRBJ2-4; 7 nucleotides agree with TRBD2. Trimming at V came to 3 bases and at J to 6 bases, leaving 8 bases not matched to a gene. Per the germline V gene, CDR1 is MNHNS and CDR2 is SASEGT. The CDR3 runs to 15 residues. CDR3 loop: CASSESAGVINIQYF. DNA for the CDR3: TGTGCCAGCAGTGAGTCGGCGGGAGTAATAAACATTCAGTACTTC.

This clone was seen just once. The gene calls are TRBV11-2 and TRBJ2-1, with 9 positions matching TRBD1. The CDR3 contains 13 residues. In germline, CDR1 is SGHAT, CDR2 FQNNGV. J gave up 15 bases and V 4 bases, and 10 bases lay outside the gene matches. The CDR3 DNA reads TGTGCCAGCAGCTCCCAAGGGGCGGACAGGGGGTTCTTC. Translated: CASSSQGADRGFF.

The chain carries TRBV12-5 and TRBJ2-1; TRBD2 matches 7 bases. J gave up 2 bases and V 6 bases, and 10 bases lay outside the gene matches. CDR3 length: 16 residues. Germline V lookup: CDR1 LGHNT, CDR2 FRNRAP. CDR3 DNA: TGTGCTAGTGGACCTTATTCTAGCGGACCCTACAATGAGCAGTTCTTC. Translated: CASGPYSSGPYNEQFF.

The rearrangement uses TRBV6-4 and TRBJ1-2; D uncertain. The CDR3 totals 13 residues. Trimming left V 5 bases short and J 4 bases short, with 11 bases between. Germline CDR1 and CDR2: MRHNA and SNTAGT. CDR3 region: CASSRSASYGYTF. The CDR3 DNA sequence: TGTGCCAGCAGTAGGTCCGCTTCCTATGGCTACACCTTC.

This chain joins TRBV11-2 and TRBJ2-1; the D call may be TRBD1 or TRBD2 (5 bases each). Per the germline V gene, CDR1 is SGHAT and CDR2 is FQNNGV. The CDR3 is 17 amino acids. V dropped 1 base and J dropped 0 bases, with 13 bases sitting between them. The CDR3 reads CASSLVRGSTSYNEQFF. DNA for the CDR3: TGTGCCAGCAGCTTAGTCCGGGGCTCGACCTCCTACAATGAGCAGTTCTTC. The whole variable domain, remainder taken from reference TRBV11-2 and TRBJ2-1, is EAGVAQSPRYKIIEKRQSVAFWCNPISGHATLYWYQQILGQGPKLLIQFQNNGVVDDSQLPKDRFSAERLKGVDSTLKIQPAKLEDSAVYLCASSLVRGSTSYNEQFFGPGTRLTVL.

This clone was observed a handful of times. The chain links TRBV7-9 to TRBJ2-5; 7 bases agree with TRBD2. V was pared by 8 bases and J by 2 bases, with 20 bases of the junction left unmatched. This CDR3 is 18 amino acids long. Germline V lookup: CDR1 SEHNR, CDR2 FQNEAQ (reference sequence). CDR3 in DNA: TGTGCCAGCCGGGGCGGGAGTGGGAGAGGAACCCGACAAGAGACCCAGTACTTC. This sequence encodes CASRGGSGRGTRQETQYF.